The 28 T cell receptor beta chains given below trace back to one sample, sequenced in a study of blood T cell repertoires in COVID-19. The assay was immunoSEQ multiplex PCR, and TCRdb's table has in-frame clones only and misses some. The data hold fewer than 300,000 clones, with 91% observed a single time. Sample: peripheral blood. These receptors originate from a young woman with COVID-19, enrolled during active disease.

This clone showed up just once. The V gene is TRBV11-2, the J gene TRBJ1-5, with 9 bases lining up with TRBD1. The CDR3 consists of 16 residues. V lost 5 bases, J lost 2 bases, and 7 bases stayed unmatched. Germline CDR1 is SGHAT and CDR2 is FQNNGV. Here the CDR3 reads CASSRWDRDGNQPQHF. As DNA, the CDR3 is TGTGCCAGCAGCCGTTGGGACAGGGATGGCAATCAGCCCCAGCATTTT.

The V gene is TRBV15, the J gene TRBJ2-7; 11 nucleotides line up with TRBD2. The CDR3 is 15 residues long. The junction had 0 bases not matched to a gene; V was cut back by 0 bases and J by 2 bases. Germline CDR1 reads LNHNV; CDR2 reads YYDKDF (reference sequence). The CDR3 nucleotides are TGTGCCACCAGCAGAGAGACTAGCGGGGCCTACGAGCAGTACTTC. It encodes CATSRETSGAYEQYF.

This clone occurred once. V gene TRBV2 combines with J gene TRBJ2-1, with 7 positions matching TRBD1. Germline V lookup: CDR1 SNHLY, CDR2 FYNNEI. CDR3 length: 19 amino acids. Trimming cost V 3 bases and J 0 bases; bases outside gene matches: 14. CDR3 in DNA: TGTGCCAGCAGTGACCCCGATAGACCCGGGACAGTCTCCTACAATGAGCAGTTCTTC. Its protein is CASSDPDRPGTVSYNEQFF. Looking up the rest from reference TRBV2 and TRBJ2-1 gives the full variable domain: EPEVTQTPSHQVTQMGQEVILRCVPISNHLYFYWYRQILGQKVEFLVSFYNNEISEKSEIFDDQFSVERPDGSNFTLKIRSTKLEDSAMYFCASSDPDRPGTVSYNEQFFGPGTRLTVL.

In this sample, this clone turned up a few times. The chain joins TRBV5-1 to TRBJ2-1; 9 bases map to TRBD1. The CDR3 is made up of 17 amino acids. V gave up 4 bases and J gave up 0 bases; unmatched junction bases: 8. Germline V lookup: CDR1 SGHRS, CDR2 YFSETQ. The CDR3 DNA reads TGCGCCAGCAGCACATACAGGGGGCTCAACTCCTACAATGAGCAGTTCTTC. Translated: CASSTYRGLNSYNEQFF.

This clone was detected only once. The V and J genes are TRBV6-5 and TRBJ1-3, with 8 nucleotides matching TRBD1. V was pared by 7 bases and J by 4 bases, with 3 bases of the junction left unmatched. The CDR3 contains 13 residues. The germline V gene encodes CDR1 MNHEY and CDR2 SVGAGI. The CDR3 is CASTRGQGNTIYF. DNA for the CDR3: TGTGCCAGCACCAGGGGGCAAGGAAACACCATATATTTT.

The rearrangement links TRBV7-9 to TRBJ1-1, with no clear D. V was shortened by 5 bases and J by 0 bases, with 10 bases between the two germline ends. CDR1 SEHNR and CDR2 FQNEAQ come from the germline V gene (reference sequence). The CDR3 has 14 amino acids. The CDR3 nucleotides are TGTGCCAGCAGCGAGGAAATCATGAACACTGAAGCTTTCTTT. Encoded protein: CASSEEIMNTEAFF.

The rearrangement links TRBV28 to TRBJ2-7; D perhaps matches TRBD1 (6 bases). The CDR3 sequence is 14 residues long. The V and J ends lost 0 bases and 3 bases respectively, with 9 bases between them. In germline, CDR1 is MDHEN, CDR2 SYDVKM. CDR3 amino acids: CASSLWGQRYEQYF. The CDR3 DNA follows: TGTGCCAGCAGTTTATGGGGACAACGCTACGAGCAGTACTTC.

V usage is TRBV18 and J usage is TRBJ2-2; D perhaps matches TRBD1 (5 bases). CDR3 length equals 14 residues. V lost 4 bases, J lost 1 base, and 7 bases lay in between. Germline V gene lookup returns CDR1 KGHSH and CDR2 LQKENI. The DNA of the CDR3 is TGTGCCAGCTCACTTGACAGGAACACCGGGGAGCTGTTTTTT. This sequence encodes CASSLDRNTGELFF.

The CDR3 sequence: CAITRREGPGNEQFF. The DNA of the CDR3 is TGTGCCATCACGAGGCGGGAGGGCCCAGGCAATGAGCAGTTCTTC. V and J are TRBV10-3 and TRBJ2-1, with 9 bases matching TRBD2. CDR1 is ENHRY, CDR2 SYGVKD, per germline. CDR3 length: 15 amino acids. The junction had 10 bases not matched to a gene; V was cut back by 7 bases and J by 6 bases.

The chain carries TRBV7-8 and TRBJ2-7, with TRBD1 identical over 10 bases. CDR3 length: 17 residues. V dropped 5 bases and J dropped 6; count of bases not matched to a gene: 16. The V gene's germline CDR1 is SGHVS and CDR2 FQNEAQ. CDR3 DNA: TGTGCCAGCAGCGTCGACAGGGGGCTAAACTCGGCTAGCGAGCAGTACTTC. Encoded protein: CASSVDRGLNSASEQYF.

The rearrangement uses TRBV3-1 (or the pseudogene TRBV3-2) and TRBJ2-7; TRBD2 matches at 9 bases. The V gene's germline CDR1 is LGHDT and CDR2 YNNKEL (reference sequence). J lost 6 bases, V lost 1 base, and 4 bases had no gene match. The CDR3 is 14 amino acids. The CDR3, as DNA: TGTGCCAGCAGCCAAGGCGGGAGGGCCAGCGAGCAGTACTTC. This gives the protein CASSQGGRASEQYF.

The rearrangement uses TRBV7-9 and TRBJ1-3, with no clear D. From germline, CDR1 is SEHNR and CDR2 FQNEAQ (reference sequence). The CDR3 consists of 13 residues. V lost 5 bases and J 11 bases, leaving 16 bases between the germline ends. For the CDR3, the DNA is TGTGCCAGCAGCCCCCGGAGGGAGGCCGCCATATATTTT. This gives the protein CASSPRREAAIYF.

In DNA form, the CDR3 reads TGTGCCATCAGTGCCCAGGGTGTGAACACTGAAGCTTTCTTT. This gives the protein CAISAQGVNTEAFF. The chain combines TRBV10-3 with TRBJ1-1; maybe TRBD1 (5 bases). The V and J ends lost 4 bases and 0 bases respectively, with 9 bases between them. The CDR3 loop spans 14 amino acids. Germline V gene sequence: CDR1 ENHRY, CDR2 SYGVKD.

This clone was found once. This rearrangement joins TRBV5-1 to TRBJ1-1, with D maybe TRBD1 (5 bases). Per germline, CDR1 SGHRS and CDR2 YFSETQ. This CDR3 is 14 amino acids long. Trimming removed 0 bases at V and 5 bases at J, with 11 bases between. The CDR3 sequence is CASSLAQGTTEAFF. In nucleotides, the CDR3 is TGCGCCAGCAGCTTGGCTCAGGGAACAACTGAAGCTTTCTTT.

In its sample, this clone was seen once. The V and J genes are TRBV9 and TRBJ1-1; D remains unclear. The CDR3 runs to 14 residues. CDR1 is SGDLS, CDR2 YYNGEE, per germline. V lost 1 base to trimming and J lost 3 bases, with 10 bases between them. CDR3 sequence (DNA): TGTGCCAGCAGCGTACTCACAGAAGACACTGAAGCTTTCTTT. The encoded protein is CASSVLTEDTEAFF. The entire variable domain, with the rest obtained from reference TRBV9 and TRBJ1-1, is as follows: DSGVTQTPKHLITATGQRVTLRCSPRSGDLSVYWYQQSLDQGLQFLIQYYNGEERAKGNILERFSAQQFPDLHSELNLSSLELGDSALYFCASSVLTEDTEAFFGQGTRLTVV.

The J gene is TRBJ1-2, the V gene TRBV5-4; TRBD1 matches 7 bases. V dropped 4 bases and J dropped 2; count of bases not matched to a gene: 8. This CDR3 has 15 residues. The germline CDR1 and CDR2 sequences are SGHNT and YYREEE (reference sequence). The CDR3 DNA follows: TGTGCCAGCAGCCTCCCGACAGGGAACAACTATGGCTACACCTTC. Encoded protein: CASSLPTGNNYGYTF.

V is TRBV10-3 and J is TRBJ1-1; 8 bases line up with TRBD1. This CDR3 spans 14 amino acids. Germline lookup yields CDR1 ENHRY and CDR2 SYGVKD. Trimming at V came to 6 bases and at J to 4 bases, leaving 7 bases not matched to a gene. CDR3 sequence (DNA): TGTGCCATCAGGGAAGACAGGGGAGGCACTGAAGCTTTCTTT. Its translation is CAIREDRGGTEAFF.

This clone was seen more than once but under ten times. The chain links TRBV28 to TRBJ1-3; TRBD1 matches at 9 bases. The J segment lost 7 bases and the V segment lost 7 bases, leaving 20 bases of the junction unmatched. Germline CDR1 is MDHEN and CDR2 is SYDVKM. CDR3 length: 18 amino acids. The CDR3 region is CASTLGQGVRWIENTIYF. CDR3 in DNA: TGTGCCAGCACTCTGGGACAGGGAGTCAGATGGATAGAGAACACCATATATTTT.

This clone turned up a few times. J is TRBJ2-1 and V is TRBV13; tentative D call: TRBD2 (6 bases). V lost 4 bases to trimming and J lost 6 bases, with 25 bases between them. Germline CDR1 is PRHDT and CDR2 is FYEKMQ (reference sequence). The CDR3 has 18 residues. The CDR3 sequence is CASSSPGRLVHGANEQFF. The CDR3 nucleotides read TGTGCCAGCAGCTCCCCCGGAAGACTAGTTCATGGGGCCAATGAGCAGTTCTTC.

CDR3 sequence reads: CASSTPLGAGGYNEQFF. CDR3 sequence (DNA): TGTGCCAGCAGCACTCCCTTGGGAGCGGGAGGGTACAATGAGCAGTTCTTC. V gene TRBV3-1 (or the pseudogene TRBV3-2) combines with J gene TRBJ2-1; 10 bases fit TRBD2. This CDR3 has 17 amino acids. The V segment lost 5 bases and the J segment 4 bases; nucleotides outside the gene matches: 11. Germline V lookup: CDR1 LGHDT, CDR2 YNNKEL (reference sequence).

The chain employs TRBV14 and TRBJ1-2; tentative D call: TRBD1 (5 bases). The CDR3 consists of 12 residues. Germline CDR1 and CDR2: SGHDN and FVKESK. The V end lost 5 bases, the J end lost 4 bases, and 8 bases lay between the germline ends. CDR3 loop: CASSVGLYGYTF. The CDR3 nucleotides read TGTGCCAGCAGCGTGGGACTCTATGGCTACACCTTC.

The rearrangement uses TRBV6-5 and TRBJ1-5, with D uncertain. The germline V gene has CDR1 MNHEY and CDR2 SVGAGI. V was clipped by 11 bases and J by 4 bases, with 12 bases between them. The CDR3 is made up of 12 amino acids. The CDR3 protein is CAVRTANQPQHF. The CDR3 bases are TGTGCCGTACGAACAGCTAATCAGCCCCAGCATTTT.

This clone was found a few times. The chain employs TRBV4-1 and TRBJ2-5; 7 nucleotides match TRBD1. The CDR3 totals 17 residues. The V segment lost 1 base and the J segment 4 bases; nucleotides outside the gene matches: 12. Per germline, CDR1 MGHRA and CDR2 YSYEKL. CDR3 loop: CASSQGPPQGFVETQYF. The DNA for the CDR3 is TGCGCCAGCAGCCAAGGCCCACCACAGGGGTTTGTAGAGACCCAGTACTTC.

The chain links TRBV30 to TRBJ1-2; no reliable D call. Deletions cut 0 bases from V and 1 base from J, with 3 bases between. Germline assignment: CDR1 GTSNPN and CDR2 SVGIG (reference sequence). This CDR3 spans 12 amino acids. CDR3 bases: TGTGCCTGGAGTGTACTTAACTATGGCTACACCTTC. Translating it yields CAWSVLNYGYTF. Supplemented by reference TRBV30 and TRBJ1-2, the full variable domain reads SQTIHQWPATLVQPVGSPLSLECTVEGTSNPNLYWYRQAAGRGLQLLFYSVGIGQISSEVPQNLSASRPQDRQFILSSKKLLLSDSGFYLCAWSVLNYGYTFGSGTRLTVV.

The V call is TRBV19, the J call TRBJ2-7; perhaps TRBD1 as D (5 bases). V was pared by 0 bases and J by 0 bases, with 9 bases between. The CDR3 contains 15 residues. Germline CDR1 is LNHDA and CDR2 is SQIVND (reference sequence). CDR3 sequence (DNA): TGTGCCAGTAGTATAGAAGGGGTGAGCTCCTACGAGCAGTACTTC. Its protein product is CASSIEGVSSYEQYF.

The chain has TRBV6-5 and TRBJ2-3; TRBD2 agrees at 11 bases. V trimming: 6 bases; J trimming: 4 bases; junction bases outside the gene matches: 6. This CDR3 is 15 amino acids long. The V gene's germline CDR1 is MNHEY and CDR2 SVGAGI. The CDR3 loop reads CASSLLAGVSDTQYF. For the CDR3, the DNA is TGTGCCAGCAGCCTACTAGCGGGAGTCTCAGATACGCAGTATTTT.

CDR3 coding DNA: TGTGCCAGTAGTACCCTAGGCGGTAATGAGCAGTTCTTC. Residues: CASSTLGGNEQFF. This chain joins TRBV19 and TRBJ2-1, with no clear D. CDR1 is LNHDA and CDR2 is SQIVND in the germline V gene (reference sequence). Trimming left V 4 bases short and J 7 bases short, with 11 bases between. This CDR3 comprises 13 residues.

J is TRBJ2-1 and V is TRBV6-5; 8 nucleotides match TRBD1. J gave up 7 bases and V 2 bases, and 10 bases lay outside the gene matches. Germline-derived CDR1 and CDR2 are MNHEY and SVGAGI. The CDR3 spans 16 residues. CDR3 amino acids: CASSYGGQVVENEQFF. In DNA, the CDR3 is TGTGCCAGCAGTTACGGGGGACAGGTGGTCGAAAATGAGCAGTTCTTC.